The clone carrying this T cell receptor beta chain was seen once. Its antigen is currently unknown. The data belong to a study of T cell responses to AZD1222 COVID-19 vaccine. The study, taken as a whole, reports: Receipt of two AZD1222 doses was followed by a rise in Spike-specific TCR breadth and depth. The donor cohort was predominantly white British with a female majority, and clonal diversity may have been underestimated.

TCRdb keeps only in-frame clones here, not all; method: immunoSEQ multiplex PCR. Among about 27,000 clones, over 80% were seen once, and the ten largest hold approximately 7.6%. The V and J ends lost 8 bases and 4 bases, in that order; junction bases with no gene match: 15. From germline, CDR1 is MGHRA and CDR2 YSYEKL. This CDR3 spans 16 amino acids. The source was peripheral blood, collected 28 days after the second AZD1222 dose. This sequence originates from an adult who received the AZD1222 COVID-19 vaccine. The rearrangement uses TRBV4-1 and TRBJ1-2; 8 positions match TRBD1. The CDR3 loop is CASDRGQGALSYGYTF. In DNA, the CDR3 is TGCGCCAGCGACCGGGGGCAGGGGGCGCTTAGCTATGGCTACACCTTC.